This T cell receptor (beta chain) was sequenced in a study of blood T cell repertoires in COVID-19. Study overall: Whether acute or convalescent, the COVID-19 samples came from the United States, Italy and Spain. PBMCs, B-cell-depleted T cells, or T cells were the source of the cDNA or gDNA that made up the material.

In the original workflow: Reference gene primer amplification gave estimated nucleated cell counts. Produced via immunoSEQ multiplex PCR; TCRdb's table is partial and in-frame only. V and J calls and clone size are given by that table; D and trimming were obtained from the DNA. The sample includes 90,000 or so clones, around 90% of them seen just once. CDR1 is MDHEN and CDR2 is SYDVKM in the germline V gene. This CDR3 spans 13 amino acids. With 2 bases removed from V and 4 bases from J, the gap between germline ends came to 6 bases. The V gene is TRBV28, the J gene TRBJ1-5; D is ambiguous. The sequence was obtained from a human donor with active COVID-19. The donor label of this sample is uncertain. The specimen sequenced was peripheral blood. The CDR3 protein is CASSLGRNQPQHF. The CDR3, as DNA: TGTGCCAGCAGTTTAGGCCGTAATCAGCCCCAGCATTTT. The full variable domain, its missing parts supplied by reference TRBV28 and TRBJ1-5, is DVKVTQSSRYLVKRTGEKVFLECVQDMDHENMFWYRQDPGLGLRLIYFSYDVKMKEKGDIPEGYSVSREKKERFSLILESASTNQTSMYLCASSLGRNQPQHFGDGTRLSIL.